This T cell receptor (beta chain) was retrieved from a study of control samples from healthy donors and cancer patients. V lost 1 base, J lost 8 bases, and 3 bases stayed unmatched. The V gene's germline CDR1 is LNHDA and CDR2 SQIVND (reference sequence). The length of the CDR3 is 15 residues. Method: immunoSEQ multiplex PCR; TCRdb's copy keeps in-frame clones and lacks some. Counted here are some 150,000 clones, 95% to 96% occurring once; the ten biggest clones make up 1%. The chain joins TRBV19 to TRBJ2-1; TRBD2 agrees at 12 bases. Input material: blood. This sequence was found in a woman aged 25-40 years in good health. Here the CDR3 DNA reads TGTGCCAGTAGTATAGGACTAGCGGGAGTCGATGAGCAGTTCTTC. The encoded protein is CASSIGLAGVDEQFF.